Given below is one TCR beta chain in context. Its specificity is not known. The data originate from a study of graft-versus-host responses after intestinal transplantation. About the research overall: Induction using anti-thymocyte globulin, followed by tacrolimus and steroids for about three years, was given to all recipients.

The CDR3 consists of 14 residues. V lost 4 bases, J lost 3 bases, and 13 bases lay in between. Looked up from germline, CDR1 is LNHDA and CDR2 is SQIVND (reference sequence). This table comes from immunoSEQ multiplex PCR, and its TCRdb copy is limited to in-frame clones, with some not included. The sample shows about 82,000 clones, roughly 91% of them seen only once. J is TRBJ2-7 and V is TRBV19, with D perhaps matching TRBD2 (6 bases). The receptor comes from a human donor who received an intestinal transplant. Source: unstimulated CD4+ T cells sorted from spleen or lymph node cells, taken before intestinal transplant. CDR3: CASSTNLGSYEQYF. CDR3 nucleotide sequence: TGTGCCAGTAGTACGAACCTCGGGAGCTACGAGCAGTACTTC.